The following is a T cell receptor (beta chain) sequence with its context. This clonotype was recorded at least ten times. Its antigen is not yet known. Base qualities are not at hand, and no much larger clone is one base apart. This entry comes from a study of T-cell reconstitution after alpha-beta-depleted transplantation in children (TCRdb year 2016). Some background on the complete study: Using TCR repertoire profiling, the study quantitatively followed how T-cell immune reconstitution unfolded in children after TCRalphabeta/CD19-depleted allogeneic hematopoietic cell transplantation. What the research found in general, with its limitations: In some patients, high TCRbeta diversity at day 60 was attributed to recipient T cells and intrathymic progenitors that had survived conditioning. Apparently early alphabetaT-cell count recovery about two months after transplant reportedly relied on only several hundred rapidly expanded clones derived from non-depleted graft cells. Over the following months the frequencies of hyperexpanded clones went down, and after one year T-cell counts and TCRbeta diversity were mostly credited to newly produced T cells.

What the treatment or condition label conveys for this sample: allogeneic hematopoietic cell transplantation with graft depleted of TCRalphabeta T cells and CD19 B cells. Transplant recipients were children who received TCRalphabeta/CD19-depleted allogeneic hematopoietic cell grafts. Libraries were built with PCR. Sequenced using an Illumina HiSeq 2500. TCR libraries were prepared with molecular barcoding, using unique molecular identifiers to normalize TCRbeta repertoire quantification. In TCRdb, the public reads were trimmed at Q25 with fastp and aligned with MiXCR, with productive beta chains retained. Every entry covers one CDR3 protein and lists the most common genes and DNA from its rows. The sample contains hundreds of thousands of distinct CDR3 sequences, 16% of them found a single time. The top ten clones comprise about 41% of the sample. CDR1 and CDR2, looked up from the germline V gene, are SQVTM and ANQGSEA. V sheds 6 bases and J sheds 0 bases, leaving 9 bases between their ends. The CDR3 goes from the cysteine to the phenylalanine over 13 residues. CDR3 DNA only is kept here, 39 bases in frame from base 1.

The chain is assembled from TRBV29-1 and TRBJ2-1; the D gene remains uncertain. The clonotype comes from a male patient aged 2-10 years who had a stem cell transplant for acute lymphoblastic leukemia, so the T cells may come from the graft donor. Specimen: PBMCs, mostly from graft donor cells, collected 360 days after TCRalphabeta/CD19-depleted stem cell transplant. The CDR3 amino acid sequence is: CSVDFSSYNEQFF. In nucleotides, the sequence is TGCAGCGTCGACTTCAGCTCCTACAATGAGCAGTTCTTC.